Sequencing of this T cell receptor beta chain was carried out in a study of naive and memory T cell subsets. Overall study results and limits: Especially in CD8 cells, naive repertoires contained a few larger clonotypes, possibly CD45RA-re-expressing memory cells. Over 95% of naive TCR sequences appeared only once, unlike memory subsets. From naive to CM, EM and EMRA, diversity decreased and Gini increased.

Two oligonucleotides, mixed equimolar, formed the beta constant-region primer covering TRBC1 and TRBC2. Four rounds of PCR amplified the ligated cDNA using nested alpha and beta constant-region primers plus SP2. An oligonucleotide with the SP2 primer and a 12-nucleotide UMI was ligated to the cDNA 3' end. TCRdb re-analysed the UMI-ligation and nested PCR reads in MiXCR, keeping a single row per CDR3 protein. The data contain under 150,000 distinct CDR3 sequences, roughly a fifth of them singletons. Four subsets defined by CD45RA and CD27 were sorted after CD3, CD4, CD8 and live/dead staining. At least ten counts were recorded for this clonotype. Its antigen is still unknown. With 0 bases removed from V and 5 bases from J, the gap between germline ends came to 8 bases. Germline values: CDR1 SGHRS, CDR2 YFSETQ. This CDR3 is built from 13 residues.

The chain couples TRBV5-1 to TRBJ2-5; D unresolved. The source is a human donor in good health. The specimen sequenced was naive CD8+ T cells from blood. The CDR3 protein is CASSLADFETQYF. CDR3 coding DNA: TGCGCCAGCAGCTTGGCGGATTTTGAGACCCAGTACTTC.